This section outlines one T cell receptor (beta chain) sequence together with its context. Its antigen is not identified. This entry is derived from a study of OX40 agonist ivuxolimab in advanced cancers. Study at large: Ivuxolimab, an antibody that agonizes OX40 (CD134), was administered to the patients. Findings and caveats of the study: Determination of antigen specificity was not performed for the expanded peripheral T cells. With doses of 0.1 to 3.0 mg/kg, CD4+ and CD8+ blood T cells had undergone clonal expansion by week 6. On average, CD8+ T cells had more expanded clones than CD4+.

Measured with immunoSEQ multiplex PCR; TCRdb has only the in-frame clones, and not every one. The sample records about 98,000 clones, 75% to 90% being singletons. The sequencing here drew on CD4+ or CD8+ T cells sorted from blood, taken in a trial of the OX40 agonist ivuxolimab. This TCR was recovered from an adult with an advanced solid tumor such as melanoma, head and neck, liver or kidney cancer.

The CDR3 loop reads CASSLGAGAGNFDTEAFF. The CDR3 bases are TGTGCCAGCAGCTTGGGCGCAGGGGCCGGGAACTTTGACACTGAAGCTTTCTTT. The chain employs TRBV7-9 and TRBJ1-1, with D possibly TRBD1 on 6 matching bases. With 3 bases removed from V and 3 bases from J, the gap between germline ends came to 23 bases. The CDR3 contains 18 residues. CDR1 and CDR2 from the germline V gene are SEHNR and FQNEAQ (reference sequence).